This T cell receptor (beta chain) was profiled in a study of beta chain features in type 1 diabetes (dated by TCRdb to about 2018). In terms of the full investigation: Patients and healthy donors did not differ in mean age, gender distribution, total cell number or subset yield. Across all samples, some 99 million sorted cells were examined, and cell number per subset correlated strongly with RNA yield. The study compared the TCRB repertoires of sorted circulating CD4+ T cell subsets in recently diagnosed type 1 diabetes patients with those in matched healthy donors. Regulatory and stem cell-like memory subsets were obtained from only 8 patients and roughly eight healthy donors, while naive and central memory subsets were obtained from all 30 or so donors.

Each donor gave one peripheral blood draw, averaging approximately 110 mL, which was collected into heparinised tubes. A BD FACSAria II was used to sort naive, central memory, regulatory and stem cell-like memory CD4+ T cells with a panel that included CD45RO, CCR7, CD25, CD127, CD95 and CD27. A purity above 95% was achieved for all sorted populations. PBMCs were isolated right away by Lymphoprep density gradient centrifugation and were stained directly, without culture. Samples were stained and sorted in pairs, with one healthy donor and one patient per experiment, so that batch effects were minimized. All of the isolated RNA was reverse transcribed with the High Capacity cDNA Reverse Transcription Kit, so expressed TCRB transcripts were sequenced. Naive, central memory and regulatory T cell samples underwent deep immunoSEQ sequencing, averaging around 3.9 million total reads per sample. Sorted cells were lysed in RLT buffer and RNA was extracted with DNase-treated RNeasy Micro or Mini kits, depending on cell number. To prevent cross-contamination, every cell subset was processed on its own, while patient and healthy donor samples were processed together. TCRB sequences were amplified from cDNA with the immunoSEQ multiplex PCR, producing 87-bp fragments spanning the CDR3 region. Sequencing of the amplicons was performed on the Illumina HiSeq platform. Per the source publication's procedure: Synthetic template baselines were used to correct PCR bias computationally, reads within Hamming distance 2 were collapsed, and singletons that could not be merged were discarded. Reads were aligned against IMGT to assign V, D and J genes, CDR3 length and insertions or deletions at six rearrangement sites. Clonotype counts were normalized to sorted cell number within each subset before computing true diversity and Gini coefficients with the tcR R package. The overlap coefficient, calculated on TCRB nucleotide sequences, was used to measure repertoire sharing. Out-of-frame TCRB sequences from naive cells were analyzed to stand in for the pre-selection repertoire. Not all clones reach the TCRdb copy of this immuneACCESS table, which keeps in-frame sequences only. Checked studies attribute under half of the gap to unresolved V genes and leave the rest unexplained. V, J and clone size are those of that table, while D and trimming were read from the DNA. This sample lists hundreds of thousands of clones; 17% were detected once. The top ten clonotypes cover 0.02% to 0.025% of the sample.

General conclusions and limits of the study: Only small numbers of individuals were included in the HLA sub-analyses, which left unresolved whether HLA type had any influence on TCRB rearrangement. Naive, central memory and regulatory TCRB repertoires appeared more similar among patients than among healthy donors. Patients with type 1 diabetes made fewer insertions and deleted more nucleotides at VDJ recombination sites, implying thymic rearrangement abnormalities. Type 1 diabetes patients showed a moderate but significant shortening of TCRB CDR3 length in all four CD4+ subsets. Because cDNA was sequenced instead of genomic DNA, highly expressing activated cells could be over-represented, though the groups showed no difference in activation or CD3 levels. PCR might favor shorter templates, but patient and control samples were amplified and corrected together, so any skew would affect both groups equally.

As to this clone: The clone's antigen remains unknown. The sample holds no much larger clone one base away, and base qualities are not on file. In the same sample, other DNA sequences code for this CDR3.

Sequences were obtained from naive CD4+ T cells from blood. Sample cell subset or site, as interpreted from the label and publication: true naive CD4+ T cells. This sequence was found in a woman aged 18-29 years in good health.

The CDR3 amino acid sequence is: CSARDYNEQFF. The DNA is TGCAGTGCTAGGGATTACAATGAGCAGTTCTTC. This sequence uses TRBV20-1 and TRBJ2-1; too little of a D gene remains to name it. V and J are truncated by 3 bases and 4 bases respectively, leaving an intervening sequence of 4 bases. The CDR3 covers 11 residues, taking in both the cysteine and the phenylalanine. Kept here is only the CDR3 DNA, which spans 33 bases and is read in frame from base 1. Based on the germline V gene (reference sequence), the CDR1 and CDR2 sequences are DFQATT and SNEGSKA.